The following is a T cell receptor beta chain sequence with its context. V was clipped by 1 base and J by 3 bases; unmatched bases: 3. The CDR3 has 15 amino acids. Germline CDR1 is SGHVS and CDR2 is FQNEAQ. TCRdb reprocessed the RT-PCR reads with MiXCR, giving one entry per CDR3 protein. The sample yields about 680,000 distinct CDR3 sequences, 14% seen once. The V gene is TRBV7-8, the J gene TRBJ2-1, with TRBD1 identical over 7 bases. This TCR was sampled from a female donor in good health, serving as a healthy control. The material sequenced was memory CD4+ T cells from blood. CDR3 sequence reads: CASSLEGTDYNEQFF. In nucleotides, the CDR3 is TGTGCCAGCAGCTTAGAAGGGACAGACTACAATGAGCAGTTCTTC.